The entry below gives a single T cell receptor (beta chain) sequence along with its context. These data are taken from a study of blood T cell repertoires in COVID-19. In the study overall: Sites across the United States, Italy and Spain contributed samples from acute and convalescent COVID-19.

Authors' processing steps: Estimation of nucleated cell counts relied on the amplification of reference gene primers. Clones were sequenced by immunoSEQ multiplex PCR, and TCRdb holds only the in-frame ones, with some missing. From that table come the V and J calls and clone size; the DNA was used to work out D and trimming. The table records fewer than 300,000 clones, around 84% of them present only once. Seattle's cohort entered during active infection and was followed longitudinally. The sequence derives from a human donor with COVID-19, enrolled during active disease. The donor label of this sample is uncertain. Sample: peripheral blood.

CDR3 protein: CASSHQGQGGTEAFF. The CDR3 DNA follows: TGCGCCAGCAGCCACCAGGGACAGGGGGGGACTGAAGCTTTCTTT. This rearrangement joins TRBV4-1 to TRBJ1-1, with 11 bases that match TRBD1. The CDR3 sequence is 15 residues long. The trim removed 3 bases at V and 5 bases at J, leaving 5 bases unmatched. CDR1 MGHRA and CDR2 YSYEKL come from the germline V gene.